This T cell receptor beta chain was sequenced in a study of control samples from healthy donors and cancer patients. The germline CDR1 and CDR2 sequences are SNHLY and FYNNEI. Germline trimming cut 4 bases from V and 0 bases from J; bases unmatched to any gene: 8. This CDR3 has 17 residues. Method: immunoSEQ multiplex PCR; TCRdb's copy keeps in-frame clones and lacks some. The repertoire holds 130,000 or so clones, with 94% as singletons. The sequence was obtained from a middle-aged man in good health. This chain connects TRBV2 to TRBJ1-5; 8 bases agree with TRBD1. The source material was blood. The CDR3: CASSGTGTSHSNQPQHF. Written as DNA, the CDR3 is TGTGCCAGCAGTGGGACAGGGACTTCTCATAGCAATCAGCCCCAGCATTTT.